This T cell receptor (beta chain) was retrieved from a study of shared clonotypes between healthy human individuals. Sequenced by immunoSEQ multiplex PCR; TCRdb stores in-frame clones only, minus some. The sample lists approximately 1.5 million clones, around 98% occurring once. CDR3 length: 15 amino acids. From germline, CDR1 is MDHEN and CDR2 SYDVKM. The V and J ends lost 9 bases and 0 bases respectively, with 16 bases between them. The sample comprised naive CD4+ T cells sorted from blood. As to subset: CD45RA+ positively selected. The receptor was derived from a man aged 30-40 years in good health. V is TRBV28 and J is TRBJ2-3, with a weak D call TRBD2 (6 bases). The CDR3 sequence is CASGRPGTSTDTQYF. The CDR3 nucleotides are TGTGCCAGTGGGCGGCCAGGGACTAGCACAGATACGCAGTATTTT.